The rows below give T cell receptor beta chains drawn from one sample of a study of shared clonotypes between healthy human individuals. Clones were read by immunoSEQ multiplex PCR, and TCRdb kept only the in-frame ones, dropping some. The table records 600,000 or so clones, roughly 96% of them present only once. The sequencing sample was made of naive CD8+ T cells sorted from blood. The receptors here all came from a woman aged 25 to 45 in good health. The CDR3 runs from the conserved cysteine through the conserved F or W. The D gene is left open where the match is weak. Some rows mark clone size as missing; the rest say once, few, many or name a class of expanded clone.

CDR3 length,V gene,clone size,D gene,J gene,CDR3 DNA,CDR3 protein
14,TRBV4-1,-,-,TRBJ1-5,TGCGCCAGCAGCCAACAGGGTGGGGGCCAGCCCCAGCATTTT,CASSQQGGGQPQHF
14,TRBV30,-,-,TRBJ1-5,TGTGCCTGGGGCGAGACAGATATCAATCAGCCCCAGCATTTT,CAWGETDINQPQHF
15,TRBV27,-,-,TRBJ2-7,TGTGCCAGCAGTTCTAGACTCCGGTGGCCCTACGAGCAGTACTTC,CASSSRLRWPYEQYF
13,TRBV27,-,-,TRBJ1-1,TGTGCCAGCAGTTTATCCGTGAACACTGAAGCTTTCTTT,CASSLSVNTEAFF
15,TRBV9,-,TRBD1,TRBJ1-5,TGTGCCAGCAGCGCCTCCGGGACAGGGCTTGAGCCCCAGCATTTT,CASSASGTGLEPQHF
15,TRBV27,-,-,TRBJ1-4,TGTGCCAGCAGTGCTACAGGCCTGCTAAATCAAAAACTGTTTTTT,CASSATGLLNQKLFF
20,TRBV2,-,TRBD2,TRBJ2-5,TGTGCCAGCAGTGAACTCCTAACCGGGACTAGCAAGCCTGGTGGAGAGACCCAGTACTTC,CASSELLTGTSKPGGETQYF
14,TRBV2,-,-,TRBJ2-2,TGTGCCAGCAGTGTAACCACGTTCACCGGGGAGCTGTTTTTT,CASSVTTFTGELFF
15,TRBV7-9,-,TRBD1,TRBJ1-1,TGTGCCAGCAGCTCCCGGACATCAGGGGGCACTGAAGCTTTCTTT,CASSSRTSGGTEAFF
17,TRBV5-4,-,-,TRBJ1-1,TGTGCCAGCAGCTTAGGAATCGGGGGCCGGATGAACACTGAAGCTTTCTTT,CASSLGIGGRMNTEAFF
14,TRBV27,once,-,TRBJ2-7,TGTGCCAGCAGCCCCCGGTCCGCAACCTACGAGCAGTACTTC,CASSPRSATYEQYF
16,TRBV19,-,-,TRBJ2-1,TGTGCCAGTAGTATTGGACGGGAGCCCTCCTACAATGAGCAGTTCTTC,CASSIGREPSYNEQFF
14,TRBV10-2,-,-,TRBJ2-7,TGCGCCAGCAGTGAGTCCTGGACGGCCTACGAGCAGTACTTC,CASSESWTAYEQYF
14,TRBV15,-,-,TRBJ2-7,TGTGCCACCGGCGTCGACTTTAACTCCTACGAGCAGTACTTC,CATGVDFNSYEQYF
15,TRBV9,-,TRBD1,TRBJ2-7,TGTGCCAGCAGCCCTCGGCGGACAGGGGGTTCCGAGCAGTACTTC,CASSPRRTGGSEQYF
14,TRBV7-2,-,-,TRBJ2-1,TGTGCCAGCAGCTTCGTGTGGGGGTACAATGAGCAGTTCTTC,CASSFVWGYNEQFF
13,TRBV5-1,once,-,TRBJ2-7,TGCGCCAGCAGCTGGGACTCGCTCTACGAGCAGTACTTC,CASSWDSLYEQYF
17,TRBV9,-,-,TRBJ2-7,TGTGCCAGCAGCGCTCCCAGAGGGGACTCAAGAACCTACGAGCAGTACTTC,CASSAPRGDSRTYEQYF
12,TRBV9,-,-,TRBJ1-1,TGTGCCAGCAGCGTAGTCTACACTGAAGCTTTCTTT,CASSVVYTEAFF
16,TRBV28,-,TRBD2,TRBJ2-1,TGTGCCAGCAGTTCGCCGACTAGCGGAATTTACAATGAGCAGTTCTTC,CASSSPTSGIYNEQFF
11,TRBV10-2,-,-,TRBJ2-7,TGCGCCAGCAGGGCTGCCTACGAGCAGTACTTC,CASRAAYEQYF
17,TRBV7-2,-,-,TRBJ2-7,TGTGCCAGCAGCCCTAGCCGAGGCGCAGGGGCCGTCGGGGAGCAGTACTTC,CASSPSRGAGAVGEQYF